This T cell receptor (beta chain) appears in the sequencing data of a study of shared T cell receptors in the human thymus. Trimming left V 5 bases short and J 2 bases short, with 17 bases between. CDR1 is PRHDT, CDR2 FYEKMQ, per germline (reference sequence). The CDR3 spans 16 residues. The data were produced by immunoSEQ multiplex PCR, yet TCRdb's version contains in-frame clones alone and is incomplete. The profile covers about 380,000 clones, with around 93% appearing a single time and about 0.02% taken by the ten largest. Sequences were obtained from thymocytes. The rearrangement joins TRBV13 to TRBJ2-3; TRBD1 or TRBD2 may be the D gene (5 bases each). The sequence derives from a human donor. CDR3 bases: TGTGCCAGCAGCCCCGGGACGCTAAAGGTCACAGATACGCAGTATTTT. It translates to CASSPGTLKVTDTQYF. The whole variable domain, filled in from reference TRBV13 and TRBJ2-3, reads AAGVIQSPRHLIKEKRETATLKCYPIPRHDTVYWYQQGPGQDPQFLISFYEKMQSDKGSIPDRFSAQQFSDYHSELNMSSLELGDSALYFCASSPGTLKVTDTQYFGPGTRLTVL.